This T cell receptor beta chain appears in the sequencing data of a study of blood T cell repertoires in COVID-19. Turning to the study itself: Acute-phase and convalescent COVID-19 samples originated in the United States, Italy and Spain.

This table comes from immunoSEQ multiplex PCR, and its TCRdb copy is limited to in-frame clones, with some not included. The repertoire holds 95,000 to 110,000 clones, 80% to 90% seen once, with roughly 3.5% in the top ten. The CDR3 loop spans 12 amino acids. CDR1 is SQVTM and CDR2 is ANQGSEA in the germline V gene. V lost 4 bases, J lost 7 bases, and 5 bases stayed unmatched. This TCR came from a human donor in a cohort sampled during active COVID-19. The J gene is TRBJ2-7, the V gene TRBV29-1; TRBD2 matches at 9 bases. Sequencing was performed on peripheral blood. The CDR3 bases are TGCAGCGTTGTGGCCGCGGGGGGGGAGCAGTACTTC. It codes for CSVVAAGGEQYF.